The subject of this entry is one T cell receptor beta chain. It was with a sample-barcoded 5' primer and a J-beta primer mix that a second PCR of roughly 7 to 12 cycles was run. The authors tagged each cDNA molecule using a template-switch adaptor with 12 random nucleotides. TCRdb used MiXCR to reprocess the 5' RACE reads, holding one entry per CDR3 protein. The sample consists of about 1.8 million distinct CDR3 sequences, roughly 49% of them appearing once. The data belong to a study of blood T cells in healthy people across ages. The authors drew 8 to 10 milliliters of peripheral blood from each donor. V dropped 4 bases and J dropped 5 bases, with 9 bases sitting between them. Germline V CDR1 and CDR2: SGHTA, FQGNSA. The CDR3 has 12 amino acids.

The chain has TRBV7-2 and TRBJ2-7; the D is unclear. The sequence derives from a woman between 40 and 50 years old in good health. The material sequenced was blood. Here the CDR3 DNA reads TGTGCCAGCAGCTCCGAGTGGAACGAGCAGTACTTC. Amino acids: CASSSEWNEQYF.